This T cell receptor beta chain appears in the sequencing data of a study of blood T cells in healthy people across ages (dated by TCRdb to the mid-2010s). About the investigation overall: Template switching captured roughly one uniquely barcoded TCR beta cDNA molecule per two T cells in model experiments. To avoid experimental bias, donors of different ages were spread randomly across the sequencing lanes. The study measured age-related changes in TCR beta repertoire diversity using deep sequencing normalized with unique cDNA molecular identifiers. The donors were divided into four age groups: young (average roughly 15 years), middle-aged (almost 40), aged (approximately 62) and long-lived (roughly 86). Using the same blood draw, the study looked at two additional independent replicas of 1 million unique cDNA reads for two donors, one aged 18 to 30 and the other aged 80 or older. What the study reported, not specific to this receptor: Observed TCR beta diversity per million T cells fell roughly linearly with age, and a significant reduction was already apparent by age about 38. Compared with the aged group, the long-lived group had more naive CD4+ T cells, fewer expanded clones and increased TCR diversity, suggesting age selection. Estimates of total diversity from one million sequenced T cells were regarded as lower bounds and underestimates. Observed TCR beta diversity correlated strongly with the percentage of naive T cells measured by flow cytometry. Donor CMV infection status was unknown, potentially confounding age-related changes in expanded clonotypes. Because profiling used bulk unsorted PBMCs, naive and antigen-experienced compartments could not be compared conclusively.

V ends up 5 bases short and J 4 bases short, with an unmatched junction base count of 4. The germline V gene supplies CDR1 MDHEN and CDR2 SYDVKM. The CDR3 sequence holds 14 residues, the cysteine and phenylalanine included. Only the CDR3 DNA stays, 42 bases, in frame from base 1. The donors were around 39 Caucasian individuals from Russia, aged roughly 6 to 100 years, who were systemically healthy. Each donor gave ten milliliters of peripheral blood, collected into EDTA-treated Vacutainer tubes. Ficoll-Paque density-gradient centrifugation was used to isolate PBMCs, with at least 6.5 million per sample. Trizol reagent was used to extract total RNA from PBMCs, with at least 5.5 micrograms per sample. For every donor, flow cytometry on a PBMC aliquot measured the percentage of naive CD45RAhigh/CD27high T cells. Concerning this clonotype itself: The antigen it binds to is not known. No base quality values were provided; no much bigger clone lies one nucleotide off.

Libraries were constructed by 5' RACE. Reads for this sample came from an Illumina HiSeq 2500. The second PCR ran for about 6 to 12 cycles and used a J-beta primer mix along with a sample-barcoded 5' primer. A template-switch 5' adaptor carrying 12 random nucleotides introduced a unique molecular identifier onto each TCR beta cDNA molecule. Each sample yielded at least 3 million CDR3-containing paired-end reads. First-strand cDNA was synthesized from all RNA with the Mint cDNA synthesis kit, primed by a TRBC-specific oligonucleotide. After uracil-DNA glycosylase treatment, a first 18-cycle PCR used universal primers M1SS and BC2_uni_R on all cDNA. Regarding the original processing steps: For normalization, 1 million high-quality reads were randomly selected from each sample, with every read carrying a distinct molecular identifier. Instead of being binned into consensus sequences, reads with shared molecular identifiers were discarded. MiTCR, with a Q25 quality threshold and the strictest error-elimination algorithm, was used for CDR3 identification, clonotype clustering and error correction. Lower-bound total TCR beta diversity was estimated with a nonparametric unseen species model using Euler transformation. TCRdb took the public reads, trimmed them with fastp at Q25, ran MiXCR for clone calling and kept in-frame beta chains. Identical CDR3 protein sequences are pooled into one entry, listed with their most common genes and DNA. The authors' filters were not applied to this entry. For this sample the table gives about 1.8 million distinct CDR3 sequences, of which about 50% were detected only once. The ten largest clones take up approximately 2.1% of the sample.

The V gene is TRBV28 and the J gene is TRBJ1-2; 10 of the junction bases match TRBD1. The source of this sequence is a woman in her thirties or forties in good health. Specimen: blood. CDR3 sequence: CASSDRGLSYGYTF. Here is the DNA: TGTGCCAGCAGTGACAGGGGGCTGAGCTATGGCTACACCTTC.